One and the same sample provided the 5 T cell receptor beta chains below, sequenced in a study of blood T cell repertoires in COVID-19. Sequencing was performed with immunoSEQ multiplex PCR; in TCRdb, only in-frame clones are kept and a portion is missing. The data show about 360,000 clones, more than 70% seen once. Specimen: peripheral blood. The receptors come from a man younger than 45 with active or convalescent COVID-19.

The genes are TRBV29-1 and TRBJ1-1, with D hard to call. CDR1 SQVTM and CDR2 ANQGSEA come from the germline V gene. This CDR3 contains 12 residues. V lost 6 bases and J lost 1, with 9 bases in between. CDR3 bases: TGCAGCGTCGTGAGGTGGAACACTGAAGCTTTCTTT. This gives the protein CSVVRWNTEAFF.

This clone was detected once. For the CDR3, the DNA is TGTGCCACCAGCAGAGCGAGCGTGGAGGATACGCAGTATTTT. Encoded protein: CATSRASVEDTQYF. The chain is built from TRBV15 and TRBJ2-3; unclear D gene. Germline V gives CDR1 LNHNV, CDR2 YYDKDF (reference sequence). V lost 1 base, J lost 6 bases, and 11 bases lay in between. This CDR3 spans 14 amino acids.

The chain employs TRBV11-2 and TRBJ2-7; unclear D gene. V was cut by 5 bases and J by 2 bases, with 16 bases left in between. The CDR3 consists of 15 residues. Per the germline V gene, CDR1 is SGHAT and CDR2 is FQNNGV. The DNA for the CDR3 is TGTGCCAGCAGCCAACTCCTCCGGGTCGCCTACGAGCAGTACTTC. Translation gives CASSQLLRVAYEQYF. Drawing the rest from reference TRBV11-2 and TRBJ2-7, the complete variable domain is EAGVAQSPRYKIIEKRQSVAFWCNPISGHATLYWYQQILGQGPKLLIQFQNNGVVDDSQLPKDRFSAERLKGVDSTLKIQPAKLEDSAVYLCASSQLLRVAYEQYFGPGTRLTVT.

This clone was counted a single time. The CDR3 DNA is TGTGCCAGCAGCCCTAGAGTCGGTAGCGGGGGGAATACGCAGTATTTT. It specifies CASSPRVGSGGNTQYF. The gene calls are TRBV11-3 and TRBJ2-3; TRBD2 matches 10 bases. CDR1 SGHNT and CDR2 YENEEA come from the germline V gene. Germline trimming cut 5 bases from V and 7 bases from J; bases unmatched to any gene: 12. The CDR3 runs to 16 residues. Supplemented by reference TRBV11-3 and TRBJ2-3, the full variable domain reads EAGVVQSPRYKIIEKKQPVAFWCNPISGHNTLYWYLQNLGQGPELLIRYENEEAVDDSQLPKDRFSAERLKGVDSTLKIQPAELGDSAVYLCASSPRVGSGGNTQYFGPGTRLTVL.

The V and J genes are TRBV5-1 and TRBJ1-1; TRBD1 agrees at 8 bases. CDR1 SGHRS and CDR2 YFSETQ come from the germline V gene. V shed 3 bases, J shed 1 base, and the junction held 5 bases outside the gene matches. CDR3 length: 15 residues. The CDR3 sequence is CASSWGTGTNTEAFF. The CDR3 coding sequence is TGCGCCAGCAGCTGGGGGACAGGTACGAACACTGAAGCTTTCTTT. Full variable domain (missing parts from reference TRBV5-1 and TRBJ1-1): KAGVTQTPRYLIKTRGQQVTLSCSPISGHRSVSWYQQTPGQGLQFLFEYFSETQRNKGNFPGRFSGRQFSNSRSEMNVSTLELGDSALYLCASSWGTGTNTEAFFGQGTRLTVV.